This T cell receptor beta chain was captured by sequencing in a study of blood T cells in healthy people across ages. Study-wide findings and caveats: Per million T cells, the diversity of TCR beta decreased roughly linearly as age advanced. The unknown donor CMV status may have confounded expanded clonotype changes.

The table lists this clonotype with a count of one. Its cognate antigen is unknown. The CDR3 is 17 residues long. CDR1 is LGHDT and CDR2 is YNNKEL in the germline V gene (reference sequence). J was trimmed by 8 bases and V by 1 base; bases with no gene match: 8. With a J-beta primer mix and a sample-barcoded 5' primer, a second PCR ran roughly 6 to 11 cycles. Each CDR3 protein is one row after TCRdb ran MiXCR on the 5' RACE reads. The data hold about 670,000 distinct CDR3 sequences, with 45% to 60% observed a single time. The sample taken for sequencing was blood. The chain has TRBV3-1 and TRBJ2-1, with 13 bases matching TRBD2. This TCR was recovered from an elderly woman in good health. CDR3 loop: CASSQGKTSGGNDEQFF. The CDR3 DNA reads as TGTGCCAGCAGCCAAGGAAAGACTAGCGGGGGGAATGATGAGCAGTTCTTC.